Ten or more counts support the clone carrying this TCR beta chain. Its antigen remains unknown. The CDR3 sequence is 15 residues long. V dropped 1 base and J dropped 1; count of bases not matched to a gene: 4. The V gene's germline CDR1 is SGHKS and CDR2 YYEKEE (reference sequence). TCRbeta libraries were built with three rounds of nested PCR, modified from ARM-PCR. MiXCR was run by TCRdb on the multiplex PCR reads, yielding one entry per CDR3 protein. In the table there are roughly 120,000 distinct CDR3 sequences, 62% of which are singletons. The data are from a study of tumor and adjacent non-tumor tissue in lung cancer. Study at large: Aged roughly 31 to 85 years, patients included roughly ten men and five or six women with stage I to III disease.

RNA was extracted from bulk tissue without any cell sorting. More than 3 cm separated this lung sample from the edge of the tumor. Study-wide findings and caveats: Shorter survival was associated with higher TCR diversity in tumors.

V gene TRBV5-5 combines with J gene TRBJ1-1; 7 bases match TRBD1. Specimen: distant non-tumor lung tissue. This TCR was sampled from a man aged 60 to 69 with non-small cell lung cancer. As DNA, the CDR3 is TGTGCCAGCAGCTTGAAGGGGGCATCGAACACTGAAGCTTTCTTT. Encoded protein: CASSLKGASNTEAFF. Supplemented by reference TRBV5-5 and TRBJ1-1, the full variable domain reads DAGVTQSPTHLIKTRGQQVTLRCSPISGHKSVSWYQQVLGQGPQFIFQYYEKEERGRGNFPDRFSARQFPNYSSELNVNALLLGDSALYLCASSLKGASNTEAFFGQGTRLTVV.